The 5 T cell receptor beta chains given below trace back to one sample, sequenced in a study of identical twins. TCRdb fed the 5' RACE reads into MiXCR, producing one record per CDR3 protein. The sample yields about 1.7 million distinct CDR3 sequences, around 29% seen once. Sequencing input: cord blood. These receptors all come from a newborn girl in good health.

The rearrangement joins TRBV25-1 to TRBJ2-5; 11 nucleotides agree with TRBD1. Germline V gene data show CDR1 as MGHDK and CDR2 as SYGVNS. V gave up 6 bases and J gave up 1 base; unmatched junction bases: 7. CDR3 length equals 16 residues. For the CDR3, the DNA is TGTGCCAGCAGCGACCCGGGACAGGGGGTCCAAGAGACCCAGTACTTC. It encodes CASSDPGQGVQETQYF.

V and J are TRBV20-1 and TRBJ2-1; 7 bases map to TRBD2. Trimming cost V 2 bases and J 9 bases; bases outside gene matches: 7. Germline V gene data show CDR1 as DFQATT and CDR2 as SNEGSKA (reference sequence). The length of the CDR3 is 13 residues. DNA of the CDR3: TGCAGTGCTAGAATCGGGAGGAGAGGTGAGCAGTTCTTC. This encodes CSARIGRRGEQFF.

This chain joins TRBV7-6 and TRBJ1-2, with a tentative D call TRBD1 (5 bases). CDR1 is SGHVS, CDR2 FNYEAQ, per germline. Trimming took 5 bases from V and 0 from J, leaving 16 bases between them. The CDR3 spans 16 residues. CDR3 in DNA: TGTGCCAGCAGCCAAGAGGGGCAGCGTTCTAACTATGGCTACACCTTC. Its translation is CASSQEGQRSNYGYTF. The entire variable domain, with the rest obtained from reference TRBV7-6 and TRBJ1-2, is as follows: GAGVSQSPRYKVTKRGQDVALRCDPISGHVSLYWYRQALGQGPEFLTYFNYEAQQDKSGLPNDRFSAERPEGSISTLTIQRTEQRDSAMYRCASSQEGQRSNYGYTFGSGTRLTVV.

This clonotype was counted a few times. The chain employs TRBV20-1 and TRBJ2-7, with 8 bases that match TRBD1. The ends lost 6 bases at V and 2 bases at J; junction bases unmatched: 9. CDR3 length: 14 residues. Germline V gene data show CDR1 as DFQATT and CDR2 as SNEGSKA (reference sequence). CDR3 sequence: CSANGQGRAYEQYF. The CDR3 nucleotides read TGCAGTGCAAATGGACAGGGTAGGGCCTACGAGCAGTACTTC.

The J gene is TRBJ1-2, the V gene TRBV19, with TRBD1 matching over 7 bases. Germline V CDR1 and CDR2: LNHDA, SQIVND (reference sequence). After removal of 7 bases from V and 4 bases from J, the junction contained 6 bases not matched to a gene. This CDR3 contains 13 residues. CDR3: CASKGQPAYGYTF. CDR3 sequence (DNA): TGTGCCAGTAAGGGACAGCCAGCCTATGGCTACACCTTC.